This T cell receptor (beta chain) was found in a study of shared T cell receptors in the human thymus. Measured with immunoSEQ multiplex PCR; TCRdb has only the in-frame clones, and not every one. The repertoire has roughly 660,000 clones, 88% of them found once; the top ten carry around 0.01%. Trimming cost V 8 bases and J 2 bases; bases outside gene matches: 5. CDR1 is MNHEY, CDR2 SVGAGI, per germline. CDR3 length: 15 residues. Separately, the same data were catalogued under a study of human thymus T cells. This second study notes: All donors were healthy Finnish infants who were undergoing corrective surgery to treat congenital heart defects. Thymic material originated from resections removed in the course of corrective heart surgery. Thymic and blood repertoires appeared to carry a bias in their V and J gene usage. Unrelated people showed highly overlapping thymic repertoires, related research reported.

J is TRBJ2-4 and V is TRBV6-5; 11 bases fit TRBD2. Sequencing was performed on thymocytes. This sequence originates from a boy younger than two with a congenital heart defect. CDR3 DNA sequence: TGTGCCAGCTTCAAGACTAGCGGGACCAAAAACATTCAGTACTTC. Its protein product is CASFKTSGTKNIQYF.